These T cell receptor beta chains were read from a single sample in a study of shared clonotypes between healthy human individuals. Libraries were prepared by immunoSEQ multiplex PCR; TCRdb keeps only in-frame clonotypes and omits some of them. The sample has some 2,000,000 clones, just under 95% seen once. Sequenced material: naive CD8+ T cells sorted from blood. These receptor sequences come from a man aged 18 to 35 in good health. CDR3s include the opening cysteine and the closing phenylalanine or tryptophan. Each record gives: V gene, CDR3 protein.

TRBV5-6,CASSTDLQLSGNTIYF
TRBV7-9,CASSTDGTGDEKLFF
TRBV4-1,CASSQERQEVYEQYF
TRBV9,CASSVATGTSEYNEQFF
TRBV7-9,CASGQDDKPYGYTF
TRBV9,CASSANRGRDYGYTF
TRBV6-5,CASSYALQGNYGYTF
TRBV15,CATHGNTIYF
TRBV4-3,CASSLRQDTGELFF
TRBV4-1,CASSPIAGGTGELFF
TRBV19,CASSHGTSGVSSYNEQFF
TRBV2,CASSRLVEGETQYF
TRBV4-1,CASSQDEMVSGNTIYF
TRBV7-8,CASSHSLGYEQYF
TRBV5-1,CASSLAGGGAGAFF
TRBV7-9,CASSSREGGMSDEQFF